These 27 T cell receptor beta chains originate from one sample sequenced in a study of blood T cell repertoires in COVID-19. The assay was immunoSEQ multiplex PCR, and TCRdb's table has in-frame clones only and misses some. This sample has some 520,000 clones; about 91% occur once, and the top ten carry over 0.7%. The sequencing input was peripheral blood. The receptors were gathered from a man between 18 and 29 years old with COVID-19, enrolled during active disease.

V gene TRBV5-4 combines with J gene TRBJ1-1; D gene uncertain. The V gene lost 5 bases and the J gene lost 0 bases, with 8 bases spanning the gap. The germline CDR1 and CDR2 sequences are SGHNT and YYREEE (reference sequence). The length of the CDR3 is 13 residues. CDR3 in amino acids: CASRAQVNTEAFF. The CDR3 coding sequence is TGTGCCAGCAGGGCGCAGGTGAACACTGAAGCTTTCTTT.

The gene calls are TRBV6-6 and TRBJ2-3; TRBD1 is a possible D gene (5 bases). The ends were cut back, 5 bases at V and 2 bases at J, with 11 bases in the middle. The CDR3 has 14 residues. Germline assignment: CDR1 MNHNY and CDR2 SVGAGI (reference sequence). For the CDR3, the DNA is TGTGCCAGCAGTGCCACAGGAGACACAGATACGCAGTATTTT. It yields the protein CASSATGDTDTQYF.

The rearrangement links TRBV7-9 to TRBJ1-1, with 8 bases lining up with TRBD1. Germline assignment: CDR1 SEHNR and CDR2 FQNEAQ (reference sequence). The CDR3 loop spans 12 amino acids. Trimming at V came to 4 bases and at J to 6 bases, leaving 1 base not matched to a gene. This CDR3 is CASSSRGPEAFF. Here the CDR3 DNA reads TGTGCCAGCAGCTCCAGGGGGCCTGAAGCTTTCTTT.

CDR3 in DNA: TGTGCCAGCAGCCGAGGACTAGCTCTTAGCACAGATACGCAGTATTTT. It specifies CASSRGLALSTDTQYF. V is TRBV7-9 and J is TRBJ2-3; the match to TRBD2 covers 8 bases. The CDR3 runs to 16 residues. With 5 bases clipped from V and 0 bases from J, the junction kept 7 bases outside the gene matches. Germline values: CDR1 SEHNR, CDR2 FQNEAQ (reference sequence).

This clone was counted a single time. The chain couples TRBV28 to TRBJ2-7; D is unresolved. Germline loops: CDR1 MDHEN, CDR2 SYDVKM. Trimming pared 5 bases from V and 2 bases from J, leaving 10 bases between. This CDR3 comprises 13 residues. In nucleotides, the CDR3 is TGTGCCAGCAGTCCGCCGCCTACCTACGAGCAGTACTTC. This gives the protein CASSPPPTYEQYF. Filled out from reference TRBV28 and TRBJ2-7, the complete variable domain reads DVKVTQSSRYLVKRTGEKVFLECVQDMDHENMFWYRQDPGLGLRLIYFSYDVKMKEKGDIPEGYSVSREKKERFSLILESASTNQTSMYLCASSPPPTYEQYFGPGTRLTVT.

Concerning this clone: Other DNA variants within this sample encode the same CDR3. The rearrangement links TRBV7-9 to TRBJ2-7; tentative D call: TRBD1 (6 bases). Trimming shortened V by 2 bases and J by 4 bases, and 9 bases separated the two germline ends. The CDR3 loop spans 13 amino acids. Germline V CDR1 and CDR2: SEHNR, FQNEAQ (reference sequence). The CDR3 protein is CASSLTQGYEQYF. The CDR3 region has the DNA TGTGCCAGCAGCTTAACGCAGGGGTACGAGCAGTACTTC.

The chain couples TRBV7-9 to TRBJ2-2; D perhaps matches TRBD2 (6 bases). The germline V gene has CDR1 SEHNR and CDR2 FQNEAQ (reference sequence). The CDR3 runs to 13 residues. V lost 7 bases to trimming and J lost 1 base, with 7 bases between them. Here the CDR3 DNA reads TGTGCCAGCAACGGGGGGAACACCGGGGAGCTGTTTTTT. It yields the protein CASNGGNTGELFF.

CDR3 amino acids: CATSDIEVPTGGFDTGELFF. The CDR3 nucleotides read TGTGCCACCAGTGATATAGAGGTCCCGACAGGGGGTTTCGACACCGGGGAGCTGTTTTTT. The chain carries TRBV24-1 and TRBJ2-2; 9 bases match TRBD1. V was clipped by 3 bases and J by 3 bases; unmatched bases: 16. The CDR3 is 20 amino acids. Germline CDR1 is KGHDR and CDR2 is SFDVKD.

This clone turned up a few times. This rearrangement joins TRBV6-1 to TRBJ1-6; D is unresolved. Germline loops: CDR1 MNHNS, CDR2 SASEGT. V lost 2 bases to trimming and J lost 3 bases, with 14 bases between them. The CDR3 totals 17 residues. CDR3: CASSEYWEMDYNSPLHF. CDR3 DNA: TGTGCCAGCAGTGAATATTGGGAGATGGACTATAATTCACCCCTCCACTTT.

This rearrangement joins TRBV29-1 to TRBJ2-3, with 7 positions matching TRBD2. Trimming at V came to 7 bases and at J to 6 bases, leaving 13 bases not matched to a gene. The CDR3 contains 14 residues. The germline V gene has CDR1 SQVTM and CDR2 ANQGSEA. In DNA, the CDR3 is TGCAGCGCGGCTAGCGGAACTATGAGGGATACGCAGTATTTT. Translated: CSAASGTMRDTQYF.

This chain uses TRBV12-3 or TRBV12-4 with TRBJ1-2; D is perhaps TRBD1 (5 bases). This CDR3 spans 13 amino acids. V lost 6 bases to trimming and J lost 4 bases, with 12 bases between them. CDR3 sequence: CASSWGSPYGYTF. The DNA of the CDR3 is TGTGCCAGCAGCTGGGGCAGTCCCTATGGCTACACCTTC.

This clone showed up just once. The chain combines TRBV6-5 with TRBJ1-2, with 8 bases identical to TRBD1. Germline CDR1 reads MNHEY; CDR2 reads SVGAGI. CDR3 length: 15 amino acids. The junction had 5 bases not matched to a gene; V was cut back by 4 bases and J by 1 base. CDR3 region: CASSFQGAFNYGYTF. In DNA, the CDR3 is TGTGCCAGCAGTTTTCAGGGGGCCTTTAACTATGGCTACACCTTC.

In DNA, the CDR3 is TGTGCCTCGGGGACAGCTAATCAGCCCCAGCATTTT. Translated: CASGTANQPQHF. The V call is TRBV19, the J call TRBJ1-5, with 7 bases aligning to TRBD1. Germline V gene data show CDR1 as LNHDA and CDR2 as SQIVND (reference sequence). The ends lost 11 bases at V and 4 bases at J; junction bases unmatched: 5. The CDR3 sequence is 12 residues long.

The genes are TRBV12-3 or TRBV12-4 and TRBJ2-7; D perhaps matches TRBD1 (7 bases). The CDR3 spans 12 residues. The V end was cut by 7 bases, the J end by 7 bases, with 14 bases between. The CDR3 sequence is CASTPGGLEQYF. CDR3 in DNA: TGTGCCAGCACCCCAGGGGGGCTGGAGCAGTACTTC.

The J gene is TRBJ2-2, the V gene TRBV7-8; 12 positions match TRBD2. V lost 5 bases and J lost 4; bases outside the gene matches: 8. In germline, CDR1 is SGHVS, CDR2 FQNEAQ. This CDR3 has 17 amino acids. CDR3: CASSQRTSGVSTGELFF. The CDR3 DNA reads TGTGCCAGCAGCCAAAGGACTAGCGGGGTTAGCACCGGGGAGCTGTTTTTT.

V usage is TRBV11-2 and J usage is TRBJ2-7; 7 bases line up with TRBD1. V was clipped by 4 bases and J by 4 bases; unmatched bases: 1. CDR1 and CDR2 from the germline V gene are SGHAT and FQNNGV. The CDR3 is 12 amino acids. In DNA form, the CDR3 reads TGTGCCAGCAGCTACAGGGGTTACGAGCAGTACTTC. Encoded protein: CASSYRGYEQYF.

The chain employs TRBV6-5 and TRBJ1-3; D ambiguous. The ends were cut back, 11 bases at V and 0 bases at J, with 11 bases in the middle. Germline lookup yields CDR1 MNHEY and CDR2 SVGAGI. The CDR3 sequence is 13 residues long. The CDR3 is CALLSGSGNTIYF. In nucleotides, the CDR3 is TGTGCCCTCCTGTCGGGCTCTGGAAACACCATATATTTT.

The chain is built from TRBV28 and TRBJ1-6; 9 bases fit TRBD1. Germline CDR1 reads MDHEN; CDR2 reads SYDVKM. CDR3 length: 15 residues. V was pared by 4 bases and J by 5 bases, with 3 bases of the junction left unmatched. CDR3 in amino acids: CASSSTGGDNSPLHF. CDR3 coding DNA: TGTGCCAGCAGTTCGACAGGGGGAGATAATTCACCCCTCCACTTT.

The chain combines TRBV7-2 with TRBJ1-2; 7 bases line up with TRBD1. This CDR3 is built from 14 residues. Germline V gene data show CDR1 as SGHTA and CDR2 as FQGNSA. J gave up 7 bases and V 5 bases, and 10 bases lay outside the gene matches. In nucleotides, the CDR3 is TGTGCCAGCAGCCCCGCAGGGGGATCCGGTGGCTACACCTTC. Translation gives CASSPAGGSGGYTF.

The chain employs TRBV5-4 and TRBJ2-7; TRBD1 aligns across 8 bases. The CDR3 is 15 residues long. Unmatched junction bases numbered 7, after V lost 4 bases and J lost 1 base. Looked up from germline, CDR1 is SGHNT and CDR2 is YYREEE (reference sequence). The CDR3: CASSGGRDRSYEQYF. The CDR3 DNA reads as TGTGCCAGCAGCGGGGGCCGGGACAGGTCCTACGAGCAGTACTTC. Full variable domain (outside the CDR3, taken from reference TRBV5-4 and TRBJ2-7): ETGVTQSPTHLIKTRGQQVTLRCSSQSGHNTVSWYQQALGQGPQFIFQYYREEENGRGNFPPRFSGLQFPNYSSELNVNALELDDSALYLCASSGGRDRSYEQYFGPGTRLTVT.

The chain links TRBV19 to TRBJ2-7; D remains unclear. There are 12 residues in the CDR3. Germline assignment: CDR1 LNHDA and CDR2 SQIVND (reference sequence). Trimming left V 6 bases short and J 6 bases short, with 12 bases between. In DNA, the CDR3 is TGTGCCAGTAGCCAACGCAGAGGCGAGCAGTACTTC. This encodes CASSQRRGEQYF.

V usage is TRBV6-4 and J usage is TRBJ2-1, with 9 bases matching TRBD1. CDR1 is MRHNA and CDR2 is SNTAGT in the germline V gene. With 4 bases clipped from V and 0 bases from J, the junction kept 10 bases outside the gene matches. CDR3 length equals 18 residues. CDR3 residues: CASSALSGQGLSYNEQFF. CDR3 nucleotides: TGTGCCAGCAGTGCCCTCTCGGGACAGGGTCTCTCCTACAATGAGCAGTTCTTC.

J is TRBJ2-4 and V is TRBV2; TRBD1 matches at 7 bases. CDR1 is SNHLY, CDR2 FYNNEI, per germline. The CDR3 covers 16 residues. V was pared by 3 bases and J by 0 bases, with 5 bases of the junction left unmatched. DNA of the CDR3: TGTGCCAGCAGTGATGGGGGACAGCTAGCCAAAAACATTCAGTACTTC. Its translation is CASSDGGQLAKNIQYF.

J is TRBJ1-3 and V is TRBV5-1; 8 nucleotides line up with TRBD1. CDR3 size: 16 residues. Losses at the gene ends were 0 bases for V and 4 bases for J; bases not matched to a gene: 6. Per the germline V gene, CDR1 is SGHRS and CDR2 is YFSETQ. The DNA of the CDR3 is TGCGCCAGCAGCTTGGGCCAGGGGGCTTCAGGAAACACCATATATTTT. Encoded protein: CASSLGQGASGNTIYF.

This chain joins TRBV14 and TRBJ2-7, with TRBD2 as a possible D gene (6 bases). CDR3 length: 15 residues. V gave up 1 base and J gave up 1 base, with 11 bases separating them. Germline CDR1 reads SGHDN; CDR2 reads FVKESK. Here the CDR3 reads CASSQVRGRSYEQYF. As DNA, the CDR3 is TGTGCCAGCAGCCAAGTACGAGGGAGGTCCTACGAGCAGTACTTC. The entire variable domain, with the rest obtained from reference TRBV14 and TRBJ2-7, is as follows: EAGVTQFPSHSVIEKGQTVTLRCDPISGHDNLYWYRRVMGKEIKFLLHFVKESKQDESGMPNNRFLAERTGGTYSTLKVQPAELEDSGVYFCASSQVRGRSYEQYFGPGTRLTVT.

This chain connects TRBV2 to TRBJ1-5, with TRBD1 matching over 7 bases. The length of the CDR3 is 14 residues. Per germline, CDR1 SNHLY and CDR2 FYNNEI. Unmatched junction bases numbered 6, after V lost 4 bases and J lost 6 bases. The CDR3 loop reads CASSGGNRGQPQHF. CDR3 coding DNA: TGTGCCAGCAGTGGAGGCAACAGGGGTCAGCCCCAGCATTTT. The variable domain in full, with the rest retrieved from reference TRBV2 and TRBJ1-5, is EPEVTQTPSHQVTQMGQEVILRCVPISNHLYFYWYRQILGQKVEFLVSFYNNEISEKSEIFDDQFSVERPDGSNFTLKIRSTKLEDSAMYFCASSGGNRGQPQHFGDGTRLSIL.

The V gene is TRBV5-4, the J gene TRBJ2-7, with TRBD1 as a possible D gene (6 bases). V was cut by 4 bases and J by 5 bases, with 22 bases left in between. The CDR3 spans 16 residues. Germline V gene lookup returns CDR1 SGHNT and CDR2 YYREEE (reference sequence). The CDR3 nucleotides read TGTGCCAGCAGCCTAATGCCAGGGGAAACTTTGGACGAGCAGTACTTC. Its translation: CASSLMPGETLDEQYF.